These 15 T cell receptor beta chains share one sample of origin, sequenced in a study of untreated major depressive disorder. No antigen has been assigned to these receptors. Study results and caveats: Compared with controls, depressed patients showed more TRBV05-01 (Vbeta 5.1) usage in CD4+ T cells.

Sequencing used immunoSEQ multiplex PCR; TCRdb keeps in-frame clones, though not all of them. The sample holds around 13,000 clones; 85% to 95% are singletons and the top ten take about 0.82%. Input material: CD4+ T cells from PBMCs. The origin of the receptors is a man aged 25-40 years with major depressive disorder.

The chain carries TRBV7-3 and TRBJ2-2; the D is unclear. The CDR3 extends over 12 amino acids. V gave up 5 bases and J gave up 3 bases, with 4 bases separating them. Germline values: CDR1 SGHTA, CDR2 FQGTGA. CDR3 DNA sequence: TGTGCCAGCAGCCCCCACACCGGGGAGCTGTTTTTT. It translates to CASSPHTGELFF.

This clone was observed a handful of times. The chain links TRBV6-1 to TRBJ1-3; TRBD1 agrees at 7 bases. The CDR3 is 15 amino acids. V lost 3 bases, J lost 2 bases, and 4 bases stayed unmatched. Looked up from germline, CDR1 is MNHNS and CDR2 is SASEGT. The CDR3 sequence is CASSDHRGAGNTIYF. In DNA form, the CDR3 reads TGTGCCAGCAGTGACCACAGGGGTGCTGGAAACACCATATATTTT.

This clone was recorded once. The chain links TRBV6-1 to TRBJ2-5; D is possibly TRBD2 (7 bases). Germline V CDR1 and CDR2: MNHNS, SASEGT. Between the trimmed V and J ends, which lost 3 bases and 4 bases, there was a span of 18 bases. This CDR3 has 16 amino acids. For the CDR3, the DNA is TGTGCCAGCAGTGAGAGGAGGGGGGGCTCCCCAGAGACCCAGTACTTC. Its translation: CASSERRGGSPETQYF.

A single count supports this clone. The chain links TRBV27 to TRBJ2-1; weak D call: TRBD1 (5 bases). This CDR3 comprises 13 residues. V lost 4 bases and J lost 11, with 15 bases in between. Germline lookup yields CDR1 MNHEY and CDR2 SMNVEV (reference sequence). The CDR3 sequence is CASSSSPSGQQFF. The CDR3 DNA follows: TGTGCCAGCAGTTCCTCCCCCTCAGGGCAGCAGTTCTTC.

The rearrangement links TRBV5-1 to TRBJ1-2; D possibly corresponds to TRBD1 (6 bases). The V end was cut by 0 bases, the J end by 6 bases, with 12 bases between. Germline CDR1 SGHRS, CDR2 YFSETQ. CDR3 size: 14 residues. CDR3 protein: CASSLGTGGDGYTF. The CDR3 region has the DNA TGCGCCAGCAGCTTGGGGACGGGGGGCGATGGCTACACCTTC.

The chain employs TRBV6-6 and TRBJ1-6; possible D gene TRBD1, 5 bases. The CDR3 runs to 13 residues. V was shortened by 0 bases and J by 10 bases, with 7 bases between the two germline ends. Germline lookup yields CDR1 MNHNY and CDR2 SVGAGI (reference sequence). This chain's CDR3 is CASSYSGASPLHF. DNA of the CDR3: TGTGCCAGCAGTTACTCAGGGGCCTCACCCCTCCACTTT.

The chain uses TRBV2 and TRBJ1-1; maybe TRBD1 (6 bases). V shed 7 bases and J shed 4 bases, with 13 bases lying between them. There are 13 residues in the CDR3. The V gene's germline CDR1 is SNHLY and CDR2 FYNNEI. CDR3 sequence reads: CASMRGEVTEAFF. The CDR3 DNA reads TGTGCCAGCATGAGGGGGGAGGTCACTGAAGCTTTCTTT.

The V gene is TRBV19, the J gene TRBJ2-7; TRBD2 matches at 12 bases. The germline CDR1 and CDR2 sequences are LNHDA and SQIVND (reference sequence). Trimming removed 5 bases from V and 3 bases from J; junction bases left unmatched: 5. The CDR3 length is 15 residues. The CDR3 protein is CASSVLGLAGYEQYF. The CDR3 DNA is TGTGCCAGTAGTGTCCTGGGACTAGCGGGCTACGAGCAGTACTTC.

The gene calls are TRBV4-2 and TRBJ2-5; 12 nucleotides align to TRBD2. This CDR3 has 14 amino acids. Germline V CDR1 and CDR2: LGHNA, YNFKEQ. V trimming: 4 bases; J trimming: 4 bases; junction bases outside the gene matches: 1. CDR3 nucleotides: TGTGCCAGCAGCCCACTAGCGGGGGGAGAGACCCAGTACTTC. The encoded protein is CASSPLAGGETQYF.

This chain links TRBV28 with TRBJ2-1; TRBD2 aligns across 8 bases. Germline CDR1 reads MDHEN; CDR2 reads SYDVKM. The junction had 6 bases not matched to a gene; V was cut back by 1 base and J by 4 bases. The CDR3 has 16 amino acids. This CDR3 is CASSLYRGGWYNEQFF. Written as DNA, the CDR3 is TGTGCCAGCAGTTTATATCGGGGGGGGTGGTACAATGAGCAGTTCTTC.

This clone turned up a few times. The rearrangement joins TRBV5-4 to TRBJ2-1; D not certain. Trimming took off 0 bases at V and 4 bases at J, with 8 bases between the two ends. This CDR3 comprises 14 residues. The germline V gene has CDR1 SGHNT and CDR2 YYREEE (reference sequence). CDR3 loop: CASSLGQQYNEQFF. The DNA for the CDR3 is TGTGCCAGCAGCTTGGGGCAGCAATACAATGAGCAGTTCTTC.

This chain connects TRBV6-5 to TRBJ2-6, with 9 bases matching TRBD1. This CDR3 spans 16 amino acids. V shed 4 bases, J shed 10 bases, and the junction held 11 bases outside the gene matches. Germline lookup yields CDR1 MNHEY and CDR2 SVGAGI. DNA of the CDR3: TGTGCCAGCAGTTCAGGGGACAGGGCAAGCGGTAACGTCCTGACTTTC. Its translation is CASSSGDRASGNVLTF.

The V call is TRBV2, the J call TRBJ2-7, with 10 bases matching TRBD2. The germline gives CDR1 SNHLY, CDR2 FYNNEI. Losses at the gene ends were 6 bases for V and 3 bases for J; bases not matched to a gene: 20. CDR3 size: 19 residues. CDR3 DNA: TGTGCCAGCAGGGGCACGGGACTAGCGCTTGTAGAGTTTAACTACGAGCAGTACTTC. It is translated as CASRGTGLALVEFNYEQYF.

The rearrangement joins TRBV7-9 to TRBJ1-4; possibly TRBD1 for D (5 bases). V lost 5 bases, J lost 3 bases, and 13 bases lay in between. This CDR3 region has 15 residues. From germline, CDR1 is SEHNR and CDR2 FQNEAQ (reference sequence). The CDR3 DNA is TGTGCCAGCAGCCCACCGACAGCCGCTAATGAAAAACTGTTTTTT. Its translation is CASSPPTAANEKLFF.

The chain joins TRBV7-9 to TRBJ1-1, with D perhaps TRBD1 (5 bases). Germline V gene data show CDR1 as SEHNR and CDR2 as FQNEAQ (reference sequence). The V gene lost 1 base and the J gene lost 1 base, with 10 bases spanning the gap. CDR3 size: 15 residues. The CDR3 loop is CASSLGGARNTEAFF. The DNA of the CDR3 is TGTGCCAGCAGCTTAGGAGGGGCTCGGAACACTGAAGCTTTCTTT.